This TCR beta chain is from a study of Graves' ophthalmopathy and Graves' hyperthyroidism. Study conclusions and caveats: The authors also found most expanded thyroid clonotypes above 0.001 frequency in blood. Ophthalmopathy progression cases were predicted by the model with roughly 71% sensitivity and 72% to 80% specificity.

As the template, RNA transcripts were used to amplify TCR beta CDR3 regions. HTBI primers were employed in first-round RT-PCR, then a second-round multiplex PCR followed. TCRdb passed the multiplex PCR reads through MiXCR, listing each CDR3 protein once. The table has 400,000 to 450,000 distinct CDR3 sequences, around a fifth seen once. This clonotype was picked up many times. Its antigen is unknown. The CDR3 loop spans 14 amino acids. V was trimmed by 6 bases and J by 4 bases, leaving 15 bases between them. The sample was peripheral blood. The chain employs TRBV12-3 or TRBV12-4 and TRBJ1-2; the D gene is possibly TRBD1 (6 bases). The sequence was collected from a young woman with stable Graves' hyperthyroidism. The CDR3 sequence is CASSRRAGVYGYTF. The CDR3 DNA reads as TGTGCCAGCAGCCGACGGGCAGGGGTCTATGGCTACACCTTC.